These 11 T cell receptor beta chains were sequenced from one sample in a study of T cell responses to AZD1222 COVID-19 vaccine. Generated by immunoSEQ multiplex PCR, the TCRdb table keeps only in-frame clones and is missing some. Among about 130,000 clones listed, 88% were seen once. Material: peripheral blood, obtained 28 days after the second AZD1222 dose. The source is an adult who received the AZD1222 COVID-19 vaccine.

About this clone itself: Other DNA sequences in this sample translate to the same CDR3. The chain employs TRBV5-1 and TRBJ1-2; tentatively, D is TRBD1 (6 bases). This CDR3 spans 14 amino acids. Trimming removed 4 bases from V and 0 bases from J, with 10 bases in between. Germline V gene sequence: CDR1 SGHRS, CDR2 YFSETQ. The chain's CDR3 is CASSPDRSNYGYTF. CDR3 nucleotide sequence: TGCGCCAGCAGCCCGGACAGATCTAACTATGGCTACACCTTC. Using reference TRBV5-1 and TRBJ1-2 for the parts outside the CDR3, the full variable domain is KAGVTQTPRYLIKTRGQQVTLSCSPISGHRSVSWYQQTPGQGLQFLFEYFSETQRNKGNFPGRFSGRQFSNSRSEMNVSTLELGDSALYLCASSPDRSNYGYTFGSGTRLTVV.

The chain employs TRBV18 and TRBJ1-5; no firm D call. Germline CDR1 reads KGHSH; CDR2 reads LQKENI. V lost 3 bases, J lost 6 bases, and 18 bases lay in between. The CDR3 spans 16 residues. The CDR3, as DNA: TGTGCCAGCTCACCCCGGATGGTCTCAAGCGCTCAGCCCCAGCATTTT. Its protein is CASSPRMVSSAQPQHF.

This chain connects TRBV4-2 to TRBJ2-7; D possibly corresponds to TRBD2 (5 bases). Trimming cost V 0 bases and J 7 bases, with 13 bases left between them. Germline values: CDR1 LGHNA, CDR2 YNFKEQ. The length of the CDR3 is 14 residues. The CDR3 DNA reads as TGTGCCAGCAGCCAAGATCTAGCAGCCCGGGAGCAGTACTTC. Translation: CASSQDLAAREQYF.

This CDR3 is CASSHPAGGFYNEQFF. The CDR3 region has the DNA TGTGCCAGCAGCCACCCAGCGGGGGGCTTTTACAATGAGCAGTTCTTC. The rearrangement uses TRBV4-2 and TRBJ2-1, with TRBD2 matching over 9 bases. The CDR3 length is 16 residues. The germline V gene has CDR1 LGHNA and CDR2 YNFKEQ. After removal of 3 bases from V and 4 bases from J, the junction contained 7 bases not matched to a gene.

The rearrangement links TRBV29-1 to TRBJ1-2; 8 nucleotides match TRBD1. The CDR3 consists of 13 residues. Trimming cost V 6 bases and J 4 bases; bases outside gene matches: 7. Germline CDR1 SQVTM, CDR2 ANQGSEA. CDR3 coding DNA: TGCAGCGTCGTAGGACAGGGTCTCTATGGCTACACCTTC. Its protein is CSVVGQGLYGYTF.

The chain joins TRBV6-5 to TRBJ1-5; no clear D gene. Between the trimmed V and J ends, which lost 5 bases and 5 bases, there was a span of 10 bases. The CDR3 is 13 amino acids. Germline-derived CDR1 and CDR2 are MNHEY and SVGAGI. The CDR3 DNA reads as TGTGCCAGCAGTAAGCAGCCTGATCAGCCCCAGCATTTT. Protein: CASSKQPDQPQHF.

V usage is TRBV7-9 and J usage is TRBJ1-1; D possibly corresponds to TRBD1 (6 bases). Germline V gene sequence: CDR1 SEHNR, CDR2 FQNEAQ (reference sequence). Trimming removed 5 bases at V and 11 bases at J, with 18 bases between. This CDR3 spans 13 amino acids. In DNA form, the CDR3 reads TGTGCCAGCAGCGGACCAGGGGTGTGGGAGGCTTTCTTT. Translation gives CASSGPGVWEAFF. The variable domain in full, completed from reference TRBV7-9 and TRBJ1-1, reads DTGVSQNPRHKITKRGQNVTFRCDPISEHNRLYWYRQTLGQGPEFLTYFQNEAQLEKSRLLSDRFSAERPKGSFSTLEIQRTEQGDSAMYLCASSGPGVWEAFFGQGTRLTVV.

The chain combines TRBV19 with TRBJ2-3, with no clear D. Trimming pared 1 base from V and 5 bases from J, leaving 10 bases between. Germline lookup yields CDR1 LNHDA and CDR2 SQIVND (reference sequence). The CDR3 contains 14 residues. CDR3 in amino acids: CASSIGLEVDTQYF. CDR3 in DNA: TGTGCCAGTAGTATAGGCCTAGAGGTAGATACGCAGTATTTT.

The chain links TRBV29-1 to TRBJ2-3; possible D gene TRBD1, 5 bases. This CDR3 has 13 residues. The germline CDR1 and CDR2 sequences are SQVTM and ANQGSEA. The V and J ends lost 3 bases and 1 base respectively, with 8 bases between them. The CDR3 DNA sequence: TGCAGCGTTGATTTAGGGGGCACAGATACGCAGTATTTT. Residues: CSVDLGGTDTQYF.

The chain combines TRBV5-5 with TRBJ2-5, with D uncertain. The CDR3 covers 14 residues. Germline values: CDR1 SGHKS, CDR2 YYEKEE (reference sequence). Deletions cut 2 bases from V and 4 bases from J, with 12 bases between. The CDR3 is CASSFWGRVETQYF. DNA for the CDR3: TGTGCCAGCAGCTTCTGGGGTAGGGTAGAGACCCAGTACTTC.

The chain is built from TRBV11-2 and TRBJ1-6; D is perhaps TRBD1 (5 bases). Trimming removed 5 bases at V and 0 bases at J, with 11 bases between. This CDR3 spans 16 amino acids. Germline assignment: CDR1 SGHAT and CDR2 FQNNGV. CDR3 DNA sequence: TGTGCCAGCAGCCCCGGGGGAGGCTCCTATAATTCACCCCTCCACTTT. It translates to CASSPGGGSYNSPLHF. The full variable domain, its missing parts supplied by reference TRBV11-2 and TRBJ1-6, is EAGVAQSPRYKIIEKRQSVAFWCNPISGHATLYWYQQILGQGPKLLIQFQNNGVVDDSQLPKDRFSAERLKGVDSTLKIQPAKLEDSAVYLCASSPGGGSYNSPLHFGNGTRLTVT.